These T cell receptor beta chains were read from a single sample in a study of blood T cell repertoires in COVID-19. The data were produced by immunoSEQ multiplex PCR, yet TCRdb's version contains in-frame clones alone and is incomplete. The table has some 250,000 clones, about 86% seen once. The sequencing sample was made of PBMCs or T cells enriched from blood (not recorded which). These receptors were obtained from a woman between 35 and 50 years old with acute COVID-19. The CDR3 runs from the conserved cysteine through the conserved F or W. A D gene is named only where the DNA matches it firmly. Clone size is stated in some rows and not others, as once, few, many or a class when expanded.

V gene	J gene	D gene	clone size	CDR3 protein	CDR3 DNA
TRBV7-2	TRBJ2-5	TRBD2	.	CASSLAGGETQYF	TGTGCCAGCAGTCTAGCGGGGGGGGAGACCCAGTACTTC
TRBV6-4	TRBJ2-2	TRBD1	once	CASSRTGNTGELFF	TGTGCCAGCAGTAGGACAGGGAACACCGGGGAGCTGTTTTTT
TRBV19	TRBJ2-1	TRBD2	.	CASSPRLAGGIDEQFF	TGTGCCAGTAGTCCTAGACTAGCGGGAGGGATTGATGAGCAGTTCTTC
TRBV19	TRBJ2-1	TRBD2	.	CASSIRGLAGPNEQFF	TGTGCCAGTAGTATTAGGGGACTAGCGGGCCCCAATGAGCAGTTCTTC
TRBV4-1	TRBJ1-5	.	.	CASSHPIVGQGKNQPQHF	TGCGCCAGCAGCCACCCCATTGTGGGGCAGGGGAAAAATCAGCCCCAGCATTTT
TRBV10-2	TRBJ2-7	.	.	CASSLQGSSYEQYF	TGCGCCAGCAGCCTACAGGGAAGCTCCTACGAGCAGTACTTC
TRBV5-1	TRBJ2-1	TRBD2	.	CASSLLGTTHNEQFF	TGCGCCAGCAGCTTACTCGGGACTACACACAATGAGCAGTTCTTC
TRBV16	TRBJ1-5	.	.	CASSQFRGSNQPQHF	TGTGCCAGCAGCCAATTTAGGGGGAGCAATCAGCCCCAGCATTTT
TRBV29-1	TRBJ1-3	.	.	CSVAAPRLSGNTIYF	TGCAGCGTTGCGGCTCCTAGACTATCTGGAAACACCATATATTTT
TRBV5-6	TRBJ1-6	TRBD1	.	CASSLGDREYSPLHF	TGTGCCAGCAGCTTGGGGGACAGGGAATATTCACCCCTCCACTTT
TRBV18	TRBJ2-1	TRBD2	.	CASSLIRTSNDEQFF	TGTGCCAGCTCACTAATTCGGACTAGCAACGATGAGCAGTTCTTC
TRBV5-1	TRBJ2-5	TRBD2	.	CASSILAGGKETQYF	TGCGCCAGCAGCATTTTAGCGGGAGGGAAAGAGACCCAGTACTTC
TRBV6-2/TRBV6-3	TRBJ2-7	TRBD2	once	CASSYLSGSYEQYF	TGTGCCAGCAGTTACTTAAGCGGGAGTTACGAGCAGTACTTC
TRBV14	TRBJ2-2	.	.	CASSQRLGGTGELFF	TGTGCCAGCAGCCAACGGTTAGGGGGCACCGGGGAGCTGTTTTTT
TRBV18	TRBJ2-5	.	.	CASSPGQQETQYF	TGTGCCAGCTCACCAGGACAGCAAGAGACCCAGTACTTC
TRBV11-3	TRBJ1-1	TRBD1	.	CASSQRTGASEAFF	TGTGCCAGCAGCCAGAGGACAGGTGCTAGTGAAGCTTTCTTT
TRBV9	TRBJ1-2	.	.	CASSTRQNYGYTF	TGTGCCAGCAGCACCCGACAGAACTATGGCTACACCTTC
TRBV14	TRBJ1-4	TRBD1	.	CASSQDLMTGASEKLFF	TGTGCCAGCAGCCAAGATCTAATGACAGGGGCCAGTGAAAAACTGTTTTTT
TRBV5-6	TRBJ2-1	TRBD2	.	CASSLTGLAGGAEQFF	TGTGCCAGCAGCTTGACGGGACTAGCGGGAGGGGCTGAGCAGTTCTTC
TRBV4-1	TRBJ1-4	TRBD1	.	CASSQIPRTGVEEKLFF	TGCGCCAGCAGCCAGATACCCCGGACAGGGGTGGAGGAAAAACTGTTTTTT
TRBV7-3	TRBJ2-5	.	.	CASSLGTEETQYF	TGTGCCAGCAGCCTGGGGACTGAGGAGACCCAGTACTTC
TRBV5-1	TRBJ2-7	TRBD1	.	CASSPGQGVYEQYF	TGCGCCAGCAGCCCCGGACAGGGAGTTTACGAGCAGTACTTC
TRBV6-4	TRBJ1-2	.	once	CASSGHRESQGGYTF	TGTGCCAGCAGCGGTCATAGAGAGTCTCAGGGAGGCTACACCTTC
TRBV24-1	TRBJ1-4	TRBD1	.	CATSDNTGDRGEKLFF	TGTGCCACCAGTGACAATACCGGAGACAGGGGTGAAAAACTGTTTTTT
TRBV5-5	TRBJ2-7	.	.	CASSLAGGGAYEQYF	TGTGCCAGCAGCTTGGCCGGTGGGGGCGCGTACGAGCAGTACTTC
TRBV19	TRBJ2-3	TRBD2	.	CASSLLAGGPETAQYF	TGTGCCAGTAGTCTGTTAGCGGGAGGGCCGGAAACGGCGCAGTATTTT
TRBV10-3	TRBJ2-2	.	.	CAIMTGDTGELFF	TGTGCCATCATGACGGGAGACACCGGGGAGCTGTTTTTT
TRBV29-1	TRBJ2-7	TRBD1	.	CSARKTGNLYEQYF	TGCAGCGCCCGGAAGACAGGGAACCTCTACGAGCAGTACTTC
TRBV6-5	TRBJ2-3	TRBD2	once	CASSYSTSGRADTQYF	TGTGCCAGCAGTTACTCGACTAGCGGACGCGCAGATACGCAGTATTTT
TRBV6-4	TRBJ1-3	.	.	CASSDKFPGLLGNTIYF	TGTGCCAGCAGTGACAAATTCCCGGGACTTTTGGGGAACACCATATATTTT
TRBV5-4	TRBJ2-1	TRBD1	once	CASSLVRGYNEQFF	TGTGCCAGCAGCTTGGTCAGGGGGTACAATGAGCAGTTCTTC
TRBV7-2	TRBJ1-6	.	.	CASSFTGPDSPLHF	TGTGCCAGCAGTTTCACAGGGCCCGATTCACCCCTCCACTTT
TRBV27	TRBJ1-5	TRBD1	.	CASSAGTGSNQPQHF	TGTGCCAGCAGTGCAGGGACAGGATCTAATCAGCCCCAGCATTTT
TRBV18	TRBJ2-1	.	.	CASSPPVHQQAASSYNEQFF	TGTGCCAGCTCACCACCCGTCCATCAACAAGCGGCGAGCTCCTACAATGAGCAGTTCTTC
TRBV18	TRBJ2-7	TRBD2	.	CASSPQSSGGYEQYF	TGTGCCAGCTCACCACAATCTAGCGGGGGGTACGAGCAGTACTTC
TRBV7-8	TRBJ2-7	TRBD2	.	CASSLRGLVIEQYF	TGTGCCAGCAGCTTAAGGGGACTAGTAATCGAGCAGTACTTC
TRBV6-5	TRBJ1-3	.	.	CASSPGPNSGNTIYF	TGTGCCAGCAGTCCAGGGCCAAACTCTGGAAACACCATATATTTT
TRBV18	TRBJ2-1	TRBD2	.	CASSPLVRESRPRFNEQFF	TGTGCCAGCTCACCACTTGTGCGGGAGAGCCGGCCGCGGTTCAATGAGCAGTTCTTC
TRBV5-6	TRBJ2-1	TRBD2	.	CASSPVASGHNEQFF	TGTGCCAGCAGCCCCGTGGCTAGCGGTCACAATGAGCAGTTCTTC
TRBV12-5	TRBJ1-1	.	.	CASGLGHRNWAFF	TGTGCTAGTGGTTTGGGCCATCGAAACTGGGCTTTCTTT
TRBV7-8	TRBJ1-1	.	.	CASSQRVNTEAFF	TGTGCCAGCAGCCAACGGGTGAACACTGAAGCTTTCTTT
TRBV19	TRBJ1-2	.	once	CASSIQTDFYGYTF	TGTGCCAGTAGTATTCAGACGGACTTCTATGGCTACACCTTC
TRBV5-6	TRBJ1-1	.	.	CASSLFRGKAFF	TGTGCCAGCAGCTTGTTCAGGGGAAAAGCTTTCTTT
TRBV13	TRBJ1-1	.	.	CASSLGVGTEAFF	TGTGCCAGCAGCTTAGGCGTCGGCACTGAAGCTTTCTTT
TRBV15	TRBJ1-5	.	.	CATSSERGNQPQHF	TGTGCCACCAGCAGTGAAAGGGGGAACCAGCCCCAGCATTTT
TRBV2	TRBJ2-7	TRBD1	.	CASSEPYRGLREQYF	TGTGCCAGCAGTGAACCCTACAGGGGGCTTCGAGAGCAGTACTTC
TRBV29-1	TRBJ2-7	TRBD1	.	CSVGSGTDSYEQYF	TGCAGCGTTGGTTCCGGGACAGACTCCTACGAGCAGTACTTC
TRBV7-9	TRBJ2-1	TRBD1	once	CASSFLAGGPYNEQFF	TGTGCCAGCAGCTTCTTGGCAGGGGGCCCGTACAATGAGCAGTTCTTC
TRBV7-9	TRBJ2-1	TRBD2	.	CALRREGRDEQFF	TGTGCCCTTAGGCGGGAGGGCCGAGATGAGCAGTTCTTC
TRBV24-1	TRBJ2-5	TRBD2	.	CATSEGLAGTQYF	TGTGCCACCAGTGAAGGACTAGCAGGGACCCAGTACTTC
TRBV5-1	TRBJ1-2	TRBD1	.	CASSRGDRGTYGYTF	TGCGCCAGCAGCCGGGGGGACAGGGGAACCTATGGCTACACCTTC
TRBV9	TRBJ2-7	.	.	CASSVDPLYNTEQYF	TGTGCCAGCAGCGTAGATCCCTTATACAATACAGAGCAGTACTTC
TRBV10-3	TRBJ2-1	TRBD2	.	CAISERRETTEEQFF	TGTGCCATCAGTGAGAGGCGGGAGACTACGGAAGAGCAGTTCTTC
TRBV28	TRBJ2-7	TRBD2	.	CASSPAGLAGVSEQYF	TGTGCCAGCAGTCCCGCCGGTTTGGCGGGAGTCTCCGAGCAGTACTTC
TRBV7-8	TRBJ2-3	TRBD2	once	CASSLRPAGEQYTDTQYF	TGTGCCAGCAGCTTAAGGCCGGCGGGGGAACAGTACACAGATACGCAGTATTTT
TRBV7-9	TRBJ1-5	.	.	CASSSPGQSNQPQHF	TGTGCCAGCAGCTCACCCGGACAGTCCAATCAGCCCCAGCATTTT
TRBV7-9	TRBJ1-1	.	.	CASSLDLETPEAFF	TGTGCCAGCAGCTTAGACTTGGAGACCCCTGAAGCTTTCTTT